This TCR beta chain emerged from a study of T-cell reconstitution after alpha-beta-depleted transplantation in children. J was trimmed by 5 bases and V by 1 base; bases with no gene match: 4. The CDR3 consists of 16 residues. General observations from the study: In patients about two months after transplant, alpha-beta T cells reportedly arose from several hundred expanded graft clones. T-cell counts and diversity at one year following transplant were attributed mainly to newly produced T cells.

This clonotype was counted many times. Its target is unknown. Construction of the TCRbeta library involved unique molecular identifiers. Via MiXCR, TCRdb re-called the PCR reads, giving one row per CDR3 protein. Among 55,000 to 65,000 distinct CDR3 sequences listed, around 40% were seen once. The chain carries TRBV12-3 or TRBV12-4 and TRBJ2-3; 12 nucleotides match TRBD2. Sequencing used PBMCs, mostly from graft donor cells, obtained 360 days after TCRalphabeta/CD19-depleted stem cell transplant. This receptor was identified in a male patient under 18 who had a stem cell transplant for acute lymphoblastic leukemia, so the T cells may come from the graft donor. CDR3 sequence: CASSLVGGLAGDTQYF. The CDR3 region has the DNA TGTGCCAGCAGTTTAGTAGGGGGACTAGCGGGAGATACGCAGTATTTT.